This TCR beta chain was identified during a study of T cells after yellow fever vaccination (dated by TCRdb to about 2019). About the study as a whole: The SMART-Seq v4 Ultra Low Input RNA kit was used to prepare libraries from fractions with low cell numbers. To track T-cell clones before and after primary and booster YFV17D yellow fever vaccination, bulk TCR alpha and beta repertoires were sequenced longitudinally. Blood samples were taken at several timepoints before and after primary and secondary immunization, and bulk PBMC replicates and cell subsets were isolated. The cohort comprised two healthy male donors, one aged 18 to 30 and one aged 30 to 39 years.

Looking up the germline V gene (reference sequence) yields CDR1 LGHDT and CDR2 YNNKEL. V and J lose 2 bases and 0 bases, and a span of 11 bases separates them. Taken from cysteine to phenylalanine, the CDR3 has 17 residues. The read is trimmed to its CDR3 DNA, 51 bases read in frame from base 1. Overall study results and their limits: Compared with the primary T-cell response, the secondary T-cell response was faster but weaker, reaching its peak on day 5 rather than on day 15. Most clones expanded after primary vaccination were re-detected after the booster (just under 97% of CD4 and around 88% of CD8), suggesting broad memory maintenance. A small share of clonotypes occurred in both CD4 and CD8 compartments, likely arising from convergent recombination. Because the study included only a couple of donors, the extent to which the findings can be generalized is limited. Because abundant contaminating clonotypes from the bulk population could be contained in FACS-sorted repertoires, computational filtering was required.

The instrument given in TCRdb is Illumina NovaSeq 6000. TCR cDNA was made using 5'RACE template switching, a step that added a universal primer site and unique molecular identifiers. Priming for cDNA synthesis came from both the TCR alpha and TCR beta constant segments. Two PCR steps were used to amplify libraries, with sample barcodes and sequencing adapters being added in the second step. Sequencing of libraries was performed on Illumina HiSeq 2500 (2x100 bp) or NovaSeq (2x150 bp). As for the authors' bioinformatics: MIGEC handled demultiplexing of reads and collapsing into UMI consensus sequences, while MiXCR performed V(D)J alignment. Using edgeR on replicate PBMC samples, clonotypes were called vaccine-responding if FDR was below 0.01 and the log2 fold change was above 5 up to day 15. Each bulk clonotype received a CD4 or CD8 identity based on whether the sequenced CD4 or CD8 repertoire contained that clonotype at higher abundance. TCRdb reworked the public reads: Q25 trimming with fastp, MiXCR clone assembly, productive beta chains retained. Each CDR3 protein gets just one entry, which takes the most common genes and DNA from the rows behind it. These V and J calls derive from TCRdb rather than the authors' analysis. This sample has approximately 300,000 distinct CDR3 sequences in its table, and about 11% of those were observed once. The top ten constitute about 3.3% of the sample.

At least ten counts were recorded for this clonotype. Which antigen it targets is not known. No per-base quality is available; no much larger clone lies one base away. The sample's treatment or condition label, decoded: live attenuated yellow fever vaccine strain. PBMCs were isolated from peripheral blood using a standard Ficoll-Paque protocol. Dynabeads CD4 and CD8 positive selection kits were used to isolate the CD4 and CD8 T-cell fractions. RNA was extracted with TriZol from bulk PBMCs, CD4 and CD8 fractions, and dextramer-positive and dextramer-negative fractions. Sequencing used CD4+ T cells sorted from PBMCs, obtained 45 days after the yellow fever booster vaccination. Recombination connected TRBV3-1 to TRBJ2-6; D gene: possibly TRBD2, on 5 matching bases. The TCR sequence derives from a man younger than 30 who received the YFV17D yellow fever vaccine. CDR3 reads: CASSQRSGYSGANVLTF. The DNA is TGTGCCAGCAGCCAAAGATCGGGATACTCTGGGGCCAACGTCCTGACTTTC.